This TCR beta chain was identified in a study of CD8 T cells in Susac syndrome (dated by TCRdb to the late 2010s). At the level of the whole study: Whether CD8+ T cell activation and differentiation in Susac syndrome was antigen driven was tested using repertoire sequencing. Study-wide conclusions, independent of this receptor: The study acknowledged that relatively few individuals were included in the TCR sequencing and HLA analysis.

Its CDR3 holds 13 amino acids, cysteine through phenylalanine. The retained sequence is limited to the CDR3, 39 bases, with the frame set at the first base. RNA was extracted using the RNeasy kit, and about 0.5 to 1 ug of the RNA was reverse transcribed with random hexamers. The immunoSEQ multiplex PCR assay, covering 54 Vbeta and 13 Jbeta segments, was used to amplify TCR beta CDR3 regions. PCR amplification bias was corrected by using a synthetic template baseline for primer optimization and computational correction. On the authors' methods: Reads were annotated to V, D and J genes according to IMGT and were analyzed with immunoSEQ Analyzer, with only productive sequences retained. To calculate clonality, Shannon entropy was normalized by log2 of the number of productive unique sequences and then subtracted from one. For each patient and control, public and private clones were evaluated within the 100 most prevalent clones. Clones were defined as Susac-specific when absent from the healthy and MS cohorts, from about 1,100 published viral clones and from other ImmuneACCESS disease sequences. TCRdb handled the public reads itself, with Q25 trimming in fastp and clone calling in MiXCR, and kept productive beta chains. Each CDR3 protein appears once, grouped with its most common genes and DNA. The V and J calls were determined by TCRdb, not by the authors. The sample includes 180,000 or so distinct CDR3 sequences, with about 95% observed a single time. Of the sample, approximately 0.098% is held by the ten largest clones.

Comments on this clonotype: What antigen it recognizes has not been identified. One junction end disagrees with the germline gene, perhaps due to a read error.

Peripheral blood CD8+ and CD4+ T cells from healthy donors, Susac syndrome patients and multiple sclerosis patients were profiled using high-throughput TCR beta sequencing. The healthy donors served as controls matched for age and sex. Bulk CD8+ and CD4+ T cells were purified by magnetic negative isolation, while CD8+ TEMRA cells were enriched using FACS. Blood was drawn into EDTA tubes, processed within 24 hours, and PBMCs were isolated by density gradient centrifugation. PBMCs intended for TCR sequencing were cryopreserved in liquid nitrogen and were subsequently thawed in a 37 degrees C water bath. Purity of sorted or isolated CD4+, CD8+ and CD8+ TEMRA cells was at least 90%.

The chain employs TRBV12-3 or TRBV12-4 and TRBJ2-1; 10 middle bases align to TRBD2. This clonotype originated in a human donor in good health. The sequenced sample consisted of CD4+ T cells from PBMCs. CDR3 reads: CASSIGTSAERFF. The DNA sequence is given as TGTGCCAGCAGTATCGGGACTAGCGCGGAGCGGTTCTTC.